Shown below are 23 T cell receptor beta chains from a single sample sequenced in a study of cytotoxic CD8 clonotypes in ibrutinib-treated CLL. Method: immunoSEQ multiplex PCR; TCRdb's copy keeps in-frame clones and lacks some. The sample carries 130,000 to 150,000 clones, 79% recorded once. The material was PBMCs, obtained after 12 months of ibrutinib treatment. These TCRs come from a human donor with chronic lymphocytic leukemia.

This chain links TRBV5-4 with TRBJ2-5, with 8 bases aligning to TRBD1. The germline V gene has CDR1 SGHNT and CDR2 YYREEE (reference sequence). This CDR3 is built from 15 residues. The ends lost 3 bases at V and 4 bases at J; junction bases unmatched: 8. For the CDR3, the DNA is TGTGCCAGCAGCTACCTGGACAGGGCTAGAGAGACCCAGTACTTC. Protein product: CASSYLDRARETQYF.

This chain links TRBV28 with TRBJ1-5; tentative D call: TRBD1 (5 bases). This CDR3 region has 14 residues. Trimming stripped 6 bases from V and 4 bases from J, with 13 bases between. The germline V gene encodes CDR1 MDHEN and CDR2 SYDVKM. CDR3 residues: CASREDTTNQPQHF. DNA of the CDR3: TGTGCCAGCAGGGAGGACACAACAAATCAGCCCCAGCATTTT.

V is TRBV10-3 and J is TRBJ1-1; no clear D. The CDR3 has 13 residues. V lost 6 bases and J lost 2, with 10 bases in between. From germline, CDR1 is ENHRY and CDR2 SYGVKD. Here the CDR3 DNA reads TGTGCCATCAGAGGCACAGAAAACACTGAAGCTTTCTTT. Translation: CAIRGTENTEAFF.

The chain has TRBV29-1 and TRBJ2-3, with D perhaps assigned TRBD1 or TRBD2 (6 bases each). This CDR3 contains 15 residues. The V end was cut by 2 bases, the J end by 2 bases, with 14 bases between. Germline V lookup: CDR1 SQVTM, CDR2 ANQGSEA. The CDR3: CSVERGQGLTDTQYF. Written as DNA, the CDR3 is TGCAGCGTTGAACGGGGGCAGGGCCTCACAGATACGCAGTATTTT.

The V call is TRBV9, the J call TRBJ2-1; 10 bases are shared with TRBD2. CDR3 length: 16 residues. CDR1 and CDR2 from the germline V gene are SGDLS and YYNGEE. V was clipped by 0 bases and J by 9 bases; unmatched bases: 9. CDR3 in amino acids: CASSVASSSGSTEQFF. CDR3 in DNA: TGTGCCAGCAGCGTAGCTTCGTCTAGCGGGAGCACTGAGCAGTTCTTC. The variable domain in full, with the rest retrieved from reference TRBV9 and TRBJ2-1, is DSGVTQTPKHLITATGQRVTLRCSPRSGDLSVYWYQQSLDQGLQFLIQYYNGEERAKGNILERFSAQQFPDLHSELNLSSLELGDSALYFCASSVASSSGSTEQFFGPGTRLTVL.

The gene calls are TRBV7-9 and TRBJ1-3, with a possible D match to TRBD1 (5 bases). This CDR3 contains 16 residues. V was cut by 2 bases and J by 0 bases, with 11 bases left in between. Looked up from germline, CDR1 is SEHNR and CDR2 is FQNEAQ (reference sequence). For the CDR3, the DNA is TGTGCCAGCAGCTTATTTCGGGGGAGCTCTGGAAACACCATATATTTT. Translation gives CASSLFRGSSGNTIYF.

The CDR3 nucleotides read TGTGCCAGCAGCTTTGGTGCGAGGCGCGGGAGGGCCTATACCGGGGAGCTGTTTTTT. Its translation is CASSFGARRGRAYTGELFF. The chain links TRBV11-2 to TRBJ2-2, with 9 positions matching TRBD2. Germline loops: CDR1 SGHAT, CDR2 FQNNGV. With V trimmed by 3 bases and J by 5 bases, 16 bases remained unmatched. This CDR3 is built from 19 residues.

This clone was observed a few times. CDR3 sequence reads: CASSEEVFRRTQYF. For the CDR3, the DNA is TGTGCCAGCAGTGAAGAGGTATTTCGGCGGACCCAGTACTTC. This chain joins TRBV6-8 and TRBJ2-5; no firm D call. CDR1 is MNHGY and CDR2 is SAAAGT in the germline V gene. V lost 5 bases and J lost 7, with 17 bases in between. This CDR3 contains 14 residues.

V gene TRBV28 combines with J gene TRBJ2-5; D call uncertain. The CDR3 consists of 11 residues. V lost 2 bases and J 5 bases, leaving 3 bases between the germline ends. CDR1 and CDR2 from the germline V gene are MDHEN and SYDVKM. This CDR3 is CASSLSETQYF. CDR3 bases: TGTGCCAGCAGTTTAAGCGAGACCCAGTACTTC.

This rearrangement joins TRBV28 to TRBJ2-1, with D perhaps TRBD2 (5 bases). V lost 7 bases, J lost 9 bases, and 19 bases lay in between. CDR1 and CDR2 (germline): MDHEN, SYDVKM. CDR3 length equals 14 residues. The CDR3 DNA follows: TGTGCCAGCACGACCGGTACTTTTCGGGGTGAGCAGTTCTTC. It specifies CASTTGTFRGEQFF.

V is TRBV25-1 and J is TRBJ1-2; no firm D call. The CDR3 extends over 15 amino acids. With 2 bases removed from V and 4 bases from J, the gap between germline ends came to 14 bases. Germline CDR1 is MGHDK and CDR2 is SYGVNS. CDR3 sequence: CASSEGNRGSYGYTF. The DNA of the CDR3 is TGTGCCAGCAGTGAAGGGAACCGCGGGAGCTATGGCTACACCTTC.

The V and J genes are TRBV29-1 and TRBJ2-7; D ambiguous. This CDR3 has 12 residues. With 5 bases removed from V and 0 bases from J, the gap between germline ends came to 8 bases. CDR1 SQVTM and CDR2 ANQGSEA come from the germline V gene. CDR3 loop: CSVRRDSYEQYF. DNA for the CDR3: TGCAGCGTTAGAAGGGACTCCTACGAGCAGTACTTC.

This chain uses TRBV27 with TRBJ2-7; 10 bases agree with TRBD1. Germline-derived CDR1 and CDR2 are MNHEY and SMNVEV (reference sequence). The CDR3 contains 15 residues. The ends lost 5 bases at V and 4 bases at J; junction bases unmatched: 8. CDR3 coding DNA: TGTGCCAGCAGTAGACCCAGACAGGGGGCTTACGAGCAGTACTTC. Residues: CASSRPRQGAYEQYF.

The rearrangement links TRBV11-2 to TRBJ2-7, with D perhaps matching TRBD2 (6 bases). This CDR3 region has 18 residues. Germline V gene sequence: CDR1 SGHAT, CDR2 FQNNGV. V dropped 5 bases and J dropped 0 bases, with 23 bases sitting between them. The CDR3 bases are TGTGCCAGCAGCCAAACAGACCGATTAGCGGTACCCTCCTACGAGCAGTACTTC. Its protein product is CASSQTDRLAVPSYEQYF.

This clone was found once. V is TRBV4-3 and J is TRBJ2-7; 9 nucleotides line up with TRBD2. Germline V gene lookup returns CDR1 LGHNA and CDR2 YSLEER. V gave up 4 bases and J gave up 3 bases; unmatched junction bases: 7. This CDR3 comprises 15 residues. DNA of the CDR3: TGCGCCAGCAGCCCAATAGCGGGAGCCATCTACGAGCAGTACTTC. This codes for CASSPIAGAIYEQYF.

This clone was seen a handful of times. A junction end diverges from the germline sequence, so it may reflect a read error. V usage is TRBV7-7 and J usage is TRBJ2-2; either TRBD1 or TRBD2 may fit D (5 bases each). Germline V CDR1 and CDR2: SSHAT, FNYEAQ (reference sequence). The CDR3 loop spans 15 amino acids. The CDR3 reads CASSLAPGTAGELFF. Written as DNA, the CDR3 is TGTGCTAGCAGCTTAGCGCCCGGGACGGCCGGGGAGCTGTTTTTT. The complete variable domain, with remaining parts taken from reference TRBV7-7 and TRBJ2-2, reads GAGVSQSPRYKVTKRGQDVTLRCDPISSHATLYWYQQALGQGPEFLTYFNYEAQPDKSGLPSDRFSAERPEGSISTLTIQRTEQRDSAMYRCASSLAPGTAGELFFGEGSRLTVL.

The V call is TRBV21-1, the J call TRBJ1-2. TRBV21-1 has pseudogene status. There are 13 residues in the CDR3. The CDR3 loop is CASTLICNYGYTF. The CDR3 nucleotides read TGTGCCAGCACCTTAATCTGTAACTATGGCTACACCTTC.

V and J are TRBV28 and TRBJ1-5; no reliable D call. The CDR3 covers 17 residues. V was clipped by 6 bases and J by 1 base, with 19 bases between them. Germline lookup yields CDR1 MDHEN and CDR2 SYDVKM. CDR3 in DNA: TGTGCCAGCAGCCACCACCCAACCAGTTGGAGCAATCAGCCCCAGCATTTT. It codes for CASSHHPTSWSNQPQHF. Together with reference TRBV28 and TRBJ1-5, the CDR3 gives the full variable domain: DVKVTQSSRYLVKRTGEKVFLECVQDMDHENMFWYRQDPGLGLRLIYFSYDVKMKEKGDIPEGYSVSREKKERFSLILESASTNQTSMYLCASSHHPTSWSNQPQHFGDGTRLSIL.

The gene calls are TRBV6-5 and TRBJ1-1; D unclear. V lost 9 bases, J lost 6 bases, and 11 bases lay in between. Per the germline V gene, CDR1 is MNHEY and CDR2 is SVGAGI. The CDR3 runs 11 residues. The CDR3 nucleotides read TGTGCCAGTCAGAAGGTGGCTGAAGCTTTCTTT. This gives the protein CASQKVAEAFF.

The rearrangement uses TRBV9 and TRBJ2-1, with D possibly being TRBD1 (5 bases). The V end lost 1 base, the J end lost 8 bases, and 10 bases lay between the germline ends. The CDR3 loop spans 13 amino acids. Germline loops: CDR1 SGDLS, CDR2 YYNGEE. The DNA of the CDR3 is TGTGCCAGCAGCGTACAGACAGAGGATGAGCAGTTCTTC. Its protein is CASSVQTEDEQFF.

This chain joins TRBV5-1 and TRBJ2-1; D possibly corresponds to TRBD2 (5 bases). The CDR3 covers 13 residues. Germline values: CDR1 SGHRS, CDR2 YFSETQ. V lost 1 base to trimming and J lost 6 bases, with 8 bases between them. CDR3 nucleotides: TGCGCCAGCAGCTTGAACCTAGCCAATGAGCAGTTCTTC. Residues: CASSLNLANEQFF.

Only a few counts were recorded for this clone. The chain carries TRBV15 and TRBJ2-1; 7 bases are shared with TRBD2. The CDR3 contains 17 residues. V lost 0 bases to trimming and J lost 4 bases; unmatched junction nucleotides: 9. CDR1 is LNHNV and CDR2 is YYDKDF in the germline V gene (reference sequence). This CDR3 reads CATSRDLTSVNYNEQFF. CDR3 DNA sequence: TGTGCCACCAGCAGAGATTTAACTAGCGTTAATTACAATGAGCAGTTCTTC.

The rearrangement uses TRBV27 and TRBJ2-7; D is uncertain. V lost 8 bases to trimming and J lost 2 bases, with 4 bases between them. Germline V gives CDR1 MNHEY, CDR2 SMNVEV (reference sequence). The CDR3 extends over 10 amino acids. DNA of the CDR3: TGTGCCAGCCCCCCCTACGAGCAGTACTTC. It encodes CASPPYEQYF.